This T cell receptor beta chain was captured by sequencing in a study of beta chain features in type 1 diabetes. Study-wide results and caveats: Unsettled here was the matter of whether HLA type influences TCRB rearrangement. Within each of all four CD4+ subsets, Type 1 diabetes patients had TCRB CDR3s that were moderately but significantly shorter. Patients' naive, central memory and Treg TCRB repertoires seemed closer to one another than those of healthy donors.

Each sorted population was over 98% pure. This clone was counted a few times. Its antigen remains unidentified. Investigators reverse transcribed all isolated RNA, so they sequenced expressed TCRB transcripts. Data came from immunoSEQ multiplex PCR; TCRdb stores just in-frame clones and leaves some out. Here the sample spans fewer than 300,000 clones, roughly a tenth being singletons. The CDR3 extends over 13 amino acids. Deletions cut 3 bases from V and 5 bases from J, with 10 bases between. Looked up from germline, CDR1 is SGHTA and CDR2 is FQGNSA. The receptor's source is a man aged 25 to 40 with type 1 diabetes. Sequencing was performed on naive CD4+ T cells from blood. The genes are TRBV7-2 and TRBJ1-1; D unclear. This CDR3 is CASSFKGGTEAFF. Here the CDR3 DNA reads TGTGCCAGCAGCTTCAAGGGAGGTACTGAAGCTTTCTTT. The variable domain in full, completed from reference TRBV7-2 and TRBJ1-1, reads GAGVSQSPSNKVTEKGKDVELRCDPISGHTALYWYRQSLGQGLEFLIYFQGNSAPDKSGLPSDRFSAERTGGSVSTLTIQRTQQEDSAVYLCASSFKGGTEAFFGQGTRLTVV.